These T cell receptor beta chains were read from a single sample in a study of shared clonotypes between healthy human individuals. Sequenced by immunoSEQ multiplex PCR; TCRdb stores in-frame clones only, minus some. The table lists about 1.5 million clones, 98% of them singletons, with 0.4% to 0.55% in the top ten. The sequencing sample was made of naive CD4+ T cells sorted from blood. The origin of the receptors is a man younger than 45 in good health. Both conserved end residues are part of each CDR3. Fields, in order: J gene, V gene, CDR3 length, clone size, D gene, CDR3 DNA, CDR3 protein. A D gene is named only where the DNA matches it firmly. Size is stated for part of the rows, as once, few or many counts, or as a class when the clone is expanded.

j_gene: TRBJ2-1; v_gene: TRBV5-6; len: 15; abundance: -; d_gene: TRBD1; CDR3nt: TGTGCCAGCAGCTTGACAGGACAGGGGGATTTGGAGCAGTTCTTC; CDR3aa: CASSLTGQGDLEQFF
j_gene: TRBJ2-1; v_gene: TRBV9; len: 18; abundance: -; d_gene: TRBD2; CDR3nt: TGTGCCAGCAGCCCCCGGCTAGCGGATTATAGCTCCTACAATGAGCAGTTCTTC; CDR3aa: CASSPRLADYSSYNEQFF
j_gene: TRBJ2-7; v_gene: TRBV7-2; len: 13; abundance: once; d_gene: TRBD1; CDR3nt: TGTGCCAGCAGCCCCCGACAGGGCTTAGGGCAGTACTTC; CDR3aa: CASSPRQGLGQYF
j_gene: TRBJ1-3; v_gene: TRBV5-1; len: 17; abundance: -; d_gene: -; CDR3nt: TGCGCCAGCAGCTTGGGCCCGCTGTCGAGCTCTGGAAACACCATATATTTT; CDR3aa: CASSLGPLSSSGNTIYF
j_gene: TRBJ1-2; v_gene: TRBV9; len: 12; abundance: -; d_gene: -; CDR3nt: TGTGCCAGCAGCACCACAGGGCGCGGCTACACCTTC; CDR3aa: CASSTTGRGYTF
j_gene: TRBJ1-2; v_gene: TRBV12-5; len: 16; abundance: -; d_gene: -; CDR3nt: TGTGCTAGTGGTTTGGTACCTGAGGGTCTCATAAACGGCTACACCTTC; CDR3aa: CASGLVPEGLINGYTF
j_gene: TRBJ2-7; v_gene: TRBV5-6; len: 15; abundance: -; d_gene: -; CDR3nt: TGTGCCAGCAGCCCCCGCGGCAGGAGCTCCTACGAGCAGTACTTC; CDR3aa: CASSPRGRSSYEQYF
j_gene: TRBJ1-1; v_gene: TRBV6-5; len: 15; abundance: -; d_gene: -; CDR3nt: TGTGCCAGCAGTTACGTTTTGGGGTTGAACACTGAAGCTTTCTTT; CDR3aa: CASSYVLGLNTEAFF
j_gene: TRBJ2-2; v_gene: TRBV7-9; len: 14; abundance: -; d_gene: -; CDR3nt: TGTGCCAGCAGCTTAACGTTGACGACCGGGGAGCTGTTTTTT; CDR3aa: CASSLTLTTGELFF
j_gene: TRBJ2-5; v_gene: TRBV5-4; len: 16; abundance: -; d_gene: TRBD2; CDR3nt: TGTGCCAGCAGCCTGGGACTAGCGGCTAGACAAGAGACCCAGTACTTC; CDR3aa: CASSLGLAARQETQYF
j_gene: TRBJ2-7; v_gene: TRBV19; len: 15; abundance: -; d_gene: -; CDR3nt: TGTGCCAGTAGTCCGTGGGGCAGGAGCTCCTACGAGCAGTACTTC; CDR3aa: CASSPWGRSSYEQYF
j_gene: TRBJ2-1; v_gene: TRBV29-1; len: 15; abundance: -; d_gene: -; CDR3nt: TGCAGCGCTACGGGGGGCGGGAACTCTTACAATGAGCAGTTCTTC; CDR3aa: CSATGGGNSYNEQFF
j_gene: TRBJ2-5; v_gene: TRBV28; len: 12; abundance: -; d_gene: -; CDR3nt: TGTGCCAGCGGACGGGGTCGCGAGACCCAGTACTTC; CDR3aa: CASGRGRETQYF
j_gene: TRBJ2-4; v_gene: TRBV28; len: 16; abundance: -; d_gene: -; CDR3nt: TGTGCCAGCAGGGGTGGCAGCAGGCTAGCCAAAAACATTCAGTACTTC; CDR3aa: CASRGGSRLAKNIQYF
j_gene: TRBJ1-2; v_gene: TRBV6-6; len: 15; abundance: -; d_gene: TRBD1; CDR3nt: TGTGCCAGCAGTTCCGGGGACAGGGTCTCGCGAGGCTACACCTTC; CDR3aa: CASSSGDRVSRGYTF
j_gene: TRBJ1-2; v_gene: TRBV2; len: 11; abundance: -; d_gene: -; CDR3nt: TGTGCCAGCACGTATTACTATGGCTACACCTTC; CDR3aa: CASTYYYGYTF
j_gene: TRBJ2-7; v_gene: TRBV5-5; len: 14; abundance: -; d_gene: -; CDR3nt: TGTGCCAGCAGCCCCACAGGGCCAACCTACGAGCAGTACTTC; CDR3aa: CASSPTGPTYEQYF
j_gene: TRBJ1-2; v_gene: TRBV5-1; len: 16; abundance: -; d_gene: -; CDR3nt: TGCGCCAGCAGTCCCCCAACGGGGCTCTCGGACTATGGCTACACCTTC; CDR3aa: CASSPPTGLSDYGYTF
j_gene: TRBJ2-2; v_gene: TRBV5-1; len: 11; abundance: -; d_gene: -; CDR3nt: TGCGCCAGCAGCTTGCATGGGGAGCTGTTTTTT; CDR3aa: CASSLHGELFF
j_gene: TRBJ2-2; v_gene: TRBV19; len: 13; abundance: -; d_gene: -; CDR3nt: TGTGCCAGTAGCGGGAGGAACACCGGGGAGCTGTTTTTT; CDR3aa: CASSGRNTGELFF
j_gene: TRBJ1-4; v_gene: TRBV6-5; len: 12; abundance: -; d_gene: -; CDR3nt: TGTGCCAGCAGTCCAGATACGGTAAAACTGTTTTTT; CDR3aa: CASSPDTVKLFF
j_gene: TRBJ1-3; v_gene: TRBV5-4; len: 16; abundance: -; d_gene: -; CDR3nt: TGTGCCAGCAGAGGGGTGGGGGGCGACTCTGGAAACACCATATATTTT; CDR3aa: CASRGVGGDSGNTIYF
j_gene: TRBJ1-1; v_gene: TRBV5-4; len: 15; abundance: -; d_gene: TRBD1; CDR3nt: TGTGCCAGCAGCCAACAGGGGCGCGTTGGGGAAGAAGCTTTCTTT; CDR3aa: CASSQQGRVGEEAFF
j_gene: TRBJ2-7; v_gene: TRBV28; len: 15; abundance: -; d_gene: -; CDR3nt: TGTGCCAGCAGTGGTGAGGCAGCAACTAACTACGAGCAGTACTTC; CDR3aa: CASSGEAATNYEQYF
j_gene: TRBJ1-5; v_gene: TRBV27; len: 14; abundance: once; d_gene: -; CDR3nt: TGTGCCAGCAGAAGGACGGATAGCAATCAGCCCCAGCATTTT; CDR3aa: CASRRTDSNQPQHF
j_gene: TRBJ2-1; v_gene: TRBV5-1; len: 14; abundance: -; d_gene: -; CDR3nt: TGCGCCAGCAGTTTCGCCCATCGTACGGATGAGCAGTTCTTC; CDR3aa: CASSFAHRTDEQFF
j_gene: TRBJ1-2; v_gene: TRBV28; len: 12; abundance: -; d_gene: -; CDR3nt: TGTGCCAGCAGTTTGGCGGGCTATGGCTACACCTTC; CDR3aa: CASSLAGYGYTF
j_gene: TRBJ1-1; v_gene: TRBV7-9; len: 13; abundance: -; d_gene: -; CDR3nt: TGTGCCAGCAGCTTAGCTCAGGGGACTGAAGCTTTCTTT; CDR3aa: CASSLAQGTEAFF
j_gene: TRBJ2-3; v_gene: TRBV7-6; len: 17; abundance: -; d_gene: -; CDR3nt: TGTGCCAGCAGCTTAGGAGGGGCGAGATCTAGCACAGATACGCAGTATTTT; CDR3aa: CASSLGGARSSTDTQYF
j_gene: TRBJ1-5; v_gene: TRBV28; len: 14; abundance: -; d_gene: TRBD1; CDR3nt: TGTGCCAGCAGGTTGGGACAGCCCAATCAGCCCCAGCATTTT; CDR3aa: CASRLGQPNQPQHF
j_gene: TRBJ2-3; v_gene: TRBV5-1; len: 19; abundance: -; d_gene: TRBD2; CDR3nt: TGCGCCAGCAGCTTGGCCATAACTAGCGGGAATTTAGGCACAGATACGCAGTATTTT; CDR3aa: CASSLAITSGNLGTDTQYF
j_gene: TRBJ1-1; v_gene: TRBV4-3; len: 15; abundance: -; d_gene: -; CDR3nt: TGCGCCAGCAGCCAAGATAACAAGGTTTGGACTGAAGCTTTCTTT; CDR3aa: CASSQDNKVWTEAFF
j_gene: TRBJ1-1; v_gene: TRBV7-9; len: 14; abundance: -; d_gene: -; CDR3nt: TGTGCCAGCAGCTTCGGCAGGGACAACACTGAAGCTTTCTTT; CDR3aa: CASSFGRDNTEAFF
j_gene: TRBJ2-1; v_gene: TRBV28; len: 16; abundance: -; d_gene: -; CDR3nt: TGTGCCAGCAGTCCTCTGAGGGTCAGCTCCTACAATGAGCAGTTCTTC; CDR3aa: CASSPLRVSSYNEQFF
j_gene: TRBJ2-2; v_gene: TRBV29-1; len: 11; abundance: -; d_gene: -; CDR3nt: TGCAGCGTTGTACGTGCCGGGGAGCTGTTTTTT; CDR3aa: CSVVRAGELFF
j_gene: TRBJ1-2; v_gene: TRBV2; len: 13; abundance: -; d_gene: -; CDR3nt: TGTGCCAGCAGCGGACGACAGGACTATGGCTACACCTTC; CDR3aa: CASSGRQDYGYTF
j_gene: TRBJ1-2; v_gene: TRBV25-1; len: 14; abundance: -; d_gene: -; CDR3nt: TGTGCCAGCAGTGAGTCAGGGGCTAACTATGGCTACACCTTC; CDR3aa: CASSESGANYGYTF
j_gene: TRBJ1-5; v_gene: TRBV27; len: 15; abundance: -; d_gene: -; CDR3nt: TGTGCCAGCAGTTCCGGCGGACCCGGCTGGGGGCCCCAGCATTTT; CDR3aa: CASSSGGPGWGPQHF
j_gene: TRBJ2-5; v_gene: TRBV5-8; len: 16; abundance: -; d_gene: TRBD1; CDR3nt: TGTGCCAGCAGCCATTCCGGGACAGGGAACCAAGAGACCCAGTACTTC; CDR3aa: CASSHSGTGNQETQYF
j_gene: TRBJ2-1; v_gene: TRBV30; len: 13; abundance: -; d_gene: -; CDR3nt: TGTGCCTGGAGTGTACTTCCCAGGAATGAGCAGTTCTTC; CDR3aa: CAWSVLPRNEQFF
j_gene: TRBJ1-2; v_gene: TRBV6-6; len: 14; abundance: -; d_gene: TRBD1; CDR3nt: TGTGCCAGCAGTTCGACAGGGCTTGGCTATGGCTACACCTTC; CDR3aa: CASSSTGLGYGYTF
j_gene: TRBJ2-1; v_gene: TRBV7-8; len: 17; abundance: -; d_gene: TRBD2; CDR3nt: TGTGCCAGCAGCCGCACAGAGAGCGGGAGCACATACAATGAGCAGTTCTTC; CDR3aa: CASSRTESGSTYNEQFF
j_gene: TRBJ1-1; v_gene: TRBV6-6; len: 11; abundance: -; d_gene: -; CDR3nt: TGTGCCAGCAGTTTGGACATTGGCGCTTTCTTT; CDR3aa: CASSLDIGAFF
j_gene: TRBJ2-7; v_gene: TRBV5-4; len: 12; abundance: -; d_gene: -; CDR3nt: TGTGCCAGCAGCCTGAGGCCCTACGAGCAGTACTTC; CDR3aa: CASSLRPYEQYF
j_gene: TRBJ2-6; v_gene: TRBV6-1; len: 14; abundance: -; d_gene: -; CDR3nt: TGTGCCAGCGCCCGGGGCTCTGGGGCCAACGTCCTGACTTTC; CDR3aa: CASARGSGANVLTF
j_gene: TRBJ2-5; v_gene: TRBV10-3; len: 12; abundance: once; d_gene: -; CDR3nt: TGTGCCATCAGTGAGTTCCAAGAGACCCAGTACTTC; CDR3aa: CAISEFQETQYF